The 15 T cell receptor beta chains below were found in one sample sequenced in a study of PD-1 blockade in classical Hodgkin lymphoma. Each of the patients experienced relapse following autologous stem cell transplantation, and their brentuximab vedotin exposure differed. Assay used: immunoSEQ multiplex PCR; TCRdb lists only in-frame clones, some missing. This table holds 120,000 to 150,000 clones, less than 80% found once. The sample here was peripheral blood mononuclear cells (PBMCs), taken before the second cycle of nivolumab. The receptors come from a human donor with classical Hodgkin lymphoma.

The rearrangement joins TRBV10-3 to TRBJ2-7, with 8 bases aligning to TRBD2. This CDR3 has 15 amino acids. The V gene end was trimmed by 8 bases and the J gene end by 2 bases; junction bases not matched to a gene: 11. From germline, CDR1 is ENHRY and CDR2 SYGVKD. The CDR3 sequence: CAIAGGLAGTYEQYF. Here the CDR3 DNA reads TGTGCCATCGCCGGGGGGCTAGCGGGCACCTACGAGCAGTACTTC.

The V gene is TRBV18, the J gene TRBJ2-4; D possibly matches TRBD1 or TRBD2 (5 bases each). Germline-derived CDR1 and CDR2 are KGHSH and LQKENI. Deletions cut 3 bases from V and 5 bases from J, with 14 bases between. The CDR3 totals 15 residues. The CDR3: CASSPGVGFENIQYF. The CDR3 DNA reads TGTGCCAGCTCACCGGGGGTCGGGTTCGAAAACATTCAGTACTTC.

CDR3: CASSGGQFIAKLFF. Written as DNA, the CDR3 is TGTGCCAGCAGTGGGGGACAGTTTATTGCAAAACTGTTTTTT. The rearrangement uses TRBV2 and TRBJ1-4; TRBD1 aligns across 7 bases. Germline V gives CDR1 SNHLY, CDR2 FYNNEI. The CDR3 covers 14 residues. V was clipped by 4 bases and J by 10 bases; unmatched bases: 9.

This clone has only one observation. This chain joins TRBV30 and TRBJ1-1; TRBD1 matches at 9 bases. The V and J ends lost 4 bases and 5 bases, in that order; junction bases with no gene match: 8. The CDR3 is 14 amino acids. From germline, CDR1 is GTSNPN and CDR2 SVGIG (reference sequence). The CDR3 spells CAWNPGQGGTEAFF. In nucleotides, the CDR3 is TGTGCCTGGAATCCGGGACAGGGAGGGACTGAAGCTTTCTTT.

A few counts support this clone. The chain employs TRBV6-5 and TRBJ2-1, with TRBD2 as a possible D gene (6 bases). V lost 0 bases, J lost 4 bases, and 7 bases lay in between. The CDR3 spans 14 residues. Germline V gene sequence: CDR1 MNHEY, CDR2 SVGAGI. In DNA form, the CDR3 reads TGTGCCAGCAGTTACTCTGGGAGGTACAATGAGCAGTTCTTC. Amino acids: CASSYSGRYNEQFF.

The CDR3 spells CASTPDSGRAQYF. The CDR3 DNA follows: TGTGCCAGCACCCCCGACAGCGGTAGGGCCCAGTACTTC. The chain carries TRBV6-5 and TRBJ2-5; D possibly uses TRBD1 or TRBD2 (5 bases each). Germline-derived CDR1 and CDR2 are MNHEY and SVGAGI. V lost 7 bases to trimming and J lost 9 bases, with 18 bases between them. The CDR3 length is 13 residues.

This chain links TRBV2 with TRBJ2-7; D unresolved. V lost 6 bases and J 4 bases, leaving 10 bases between the germline ends. The CDR3 totals 12 residues. The germline V gene encodes CDR1 SNHLY and CDR2 FYNNEI. The CDR3 protein is CASSGDGYEQYF. The CDR3 region has the DNA TGTGCCAGCAGCGGAGACGGGTACGAGCAGTACTTC.

This chain connects TRBV19 to TRBJ1-1, with 8 bases identical to TRBD1. J gave up 5 bases and V 4 bases, and 6 bases lay outside the gene matches. The CDR3 is 14 amino acids. Germline V CDR1 and CDR2: LNHDA, SQIVND (reference sequence). DNA of the CDR3: TGTGCCAGTAGTAAGACAGGGGTGGGTACTGAAGCTTTCTTT. Its protein product is CASSKTGVGTEAFF.

The CDR3 protein is CASSYSGGGTNYGYTF. In nucleotides, the CDR3 is TGTGCCAGCAGTTACTCTGGGGGAGGGACTAACTATGGCTACACCTTC. V usage is TRBV6-5 and J usage is TRBJ1-2, with D possibly matching TRBD1 (5 bases). The length of the CDR3 is 16 residues. Germline CDR1 and CDR2: MNHEY and SVGAGI. Trimming pared 0 bases from V and 0 bases from J, leaving 11 bases between.

The rearrangement uses TRBV9 and TRBJ2-3; 7 bases are shared with TRBD1. The CDR3 runs to 13 residues. From germline, CDR1 is SGDLS and CDR2 YYNGEE. V lost 4 bases and J lost 4; bases outside the gene matches: 3. The CDR3 DNA sequence: TGTGCCAGCAGCTCCCAGGGGGCAGATACGCAGTATTTT. It translates to CASSSQGADTQYF.

The V and J genes are TRBV9 and TRBJ1-2; D perhaps matches TRBD1 (5 bases). The CDR3 loop spans 14 amino acids. The V gene lost 0 bases and the J gene lost 8 bases, with 14 bases spanning the gap. CDR1 is SGDLS, CDR2 YYNGEE, per germline. CDR3 DNA: TGTGCCAGCAGCGTAGCTAGGGACTTAAAAGGCTACACCTTC. As protein: CASSVARDLKGYTF. The variable domain in full, completed from reference TRBV9 and TRBJ1-2, reads DSGVTQTPKHLITATGQRVTLRCSPRSGDLSVYWYQQSLDQGLQFLIQYYNGEERAKGNILERFSAQQFPDLHSELNLSSLELGDSALYFCASSVARDLKGYTFGSGTRLTVV.

The J gene is TRBJ2-5, the V gene TRBV19; 8 nucleotides align to TRBD2. V was pared by 3 bases and J by 4 bases, with 1 base of the junction left unmatched. Germline V gives CDR1 LNHDA, CDR2 SQIVND (reference sequence). The CDR3 is 13 amino acids. The CDR3 reads CASSIGRGETQYF. The CDR3 DNA reads TGTGCCAGTAGTATCGGGAGGGGAGAGACCCAGTACTTC.

V gene TRBV10-3 combines with J gene TRBJ2-7, with D unclear. The ends were cut back, 6 bases at V and 4 bases at J, with 10 bases in the middle. CDR3 length: 12 amino acids. Per germline, CDR1 ENHRY and CDR2 SYGVKD. The CDR3 here is CAISVTSYEQYF. CDR3 DNA sequence: TGTGCCATCAGCGTTACTTCTTACGAGCAGTACTTC.

The chain is built from TRBV7-3 and TRBJ2-3; D is undetermined. Germline assignment: CDR1 SGHTA and CDR2 FQGTGA. This CDR3 has 14 amino acids. Trimming stripped 2 bases from V and 4 bases from J, with 10 bases between. The chain's CDR3 is CASSLWTPPDTQYF. DNA of the CDR3: TGTGCCAGCAGCTTATGGACCCCCCCAGATACGCAGTATTTT.

This sequence joins TRBV6-1 and TRBJ2-7; the match to TRBD1 covers 7 bases. The germline CDR1 and CDR2 sequences are MNHNS and SASEGT. Trimming took 2 bases from V and 1 from J; bases not matched to a gene: 5. CDR3 size: 15 residues. The CDR3 here is CASSEYGQVSYEQYF. CDR3 coding DNA: TGTGCCAGCAGTGAATACGGACAGGTTTCCTACGAGCAGTACTTC.